The 27 T cell receptor beta chains below were found in one sample sequenced in a study of T cells in Graves' hyperthyroidism and ophthalmopathy. RNA transcripts served as the template for amplifying TCR beta CDR3 regions. Initially, a first-round RT-PCR of the TCR CDR3 employed the HTBI primer set. TCRdb re-called the multiplex PCR reads with MiXCR, one entry per CDR3 protein. The sample lists roughly 500,000 distinct CDR3 sequences, about 16% occurring once. The sample was blood. The receptors originated from a woman aged 25 to 39 with Graves' ophthalmopathy.

This clonotype was counted many times. The V and J genes are TRBV19 and TRBJ2-1; D not resolved. Trimming left V 2 bases short and J 8 bases short, with 10 bases between. Germline CDR1 is LNHDA and CDR2 is SQIVND (reference sequence). The CDR3 has 13 amino acids. The CDR3 reads CASSIIRRHEQFF. In DNA, the CDR3 is TGTGCCAGTAGTATAATCCGCAGGCATGAGCAGTTCTTC.

Comments on this clonotype: This clone may be a read error of a much larger clone one base away. The chain combines TRBV30 with TRBJ2-7; unclear D gene. V was pared by 0 bases and J by 7 bases, with 13 bases between. The CDR3 spans 13 residues. In germline, CDR1 is GTSNPN, CDR2 SVGIG (reference sequence). The CDR3, as DNA: TGTGCCTGGAGTGTAGGGATAGCCGATGAGCAGTACTTC. Amino acid sequence: CAWSVGIADEQYF.

This clonotype was observed many times. CDR3 region: CASSQPGLAIYEQYF. The CDR3 nucleotides read TGTGCCAGCAGCCAACCGGGACTAGCGATTTACGAGCAGTACTTC. The rearrangement links TRBV7-3 to TRBJ2-7; 10 nucleotides match TRBD2. After removal of 5 bases from V and 4 bases from J, the junction contained 8 bases not matched to a gene. The CDR3 runs to 15 residues. CDR1 is SGHTA and CDR2 is FQGTGA in the germline V gene.

The V gene is TRBV12-3 or TRBV12-4, the J gene TRBJ2-1; possibly TRBD1 for D (5 bases). Trimming took 5 bases from V and 9 from J, leaving 17 bases between them. CDR3 size: 14 residues. CDR3 sequence (DNA): TGTGCCAGCAGTGAAGAAGGGGTAGTCGGTGAGCAGTTCTTC. Translated, it gives CASSEEGVVGEQFF.

The sample holds many counts of this clonotype. This sequence joins TRBV28 and TRBJ2-7; 12 positions match TRBD2. The germline V gene encodes CDR1 MDHEN and CDR2 SYDVKM. J lost 2 bases, V lost 3 bases, and 8 bases had no gene match. CDR3 length: 17 residues. The CDR3 region is CASSFYIGLAGTYEQYF. DNA of the CDR3: TGTGCCAGCAGTTTCTATATCGGACTAGCGGGAACCTACGAGCAGTACTTC.

This chain links TRBV24-1 with TRBJ1-2; no clear D gene. The CDR3 runs to 14 residues. Germline V lookup: CDR1 KGHDR, CDR2 SFDVKD. Trimming left V 4 bases short and J 3 bases short, with 11 bases between. As DNA, the CDR3 is TGTGCCACCAGTGAGACAAGTGAGGACTATGGCTACACCTTC. This translates into CATSETSEDYGYTF.

This clonotype was counted at least ten times. The chain links TRBV29-1 to TRBJ2-1; unclear D gene. Germline CDR1 reads SQVTM; CDR2 reads ANQGSEA. The CDR3 is made up of 12 amino acids. V lost 5 bases, J lost 7 bases, and 12 bases lay in between. The CDR3 spells CSVRWVWNEQFF. The CDR3, as DNA: TGCAGCGTTCGATGGGTCTGGAATGAGCAGTTCTTC.

This clonotype occurred many times. This chain connects TRBV11-2 to TRBJ2-1; TRBD1 might be the D (6 bases). This CDR3 is built from 14 residues. The germline CDR1 and CDR2 sequences are SGHAT and FQNNGV. V dropped 1 base and J dropped 10 bases, with 14 bases sitting between them. The CDR3 region has the DNA TGTGCCAGCAGCTTAGGGGGGCTAGCTCACGAGCAGTTCTTC. Protein: CASSLGGLAHEQFF.

At least ten counts were recorded for this clonotype. This rearrangement joins TRBV11-1 to TRBJ2-1, with 9 bases lining up with TRBD1. CDR1 is SGHAT and CDR2 is FQDESV in the germline V gene (reference sequence). J lost 3 bases, V lost 3 bases, and 6 bases had no gene match. This CDR3 is built from 16 residues. CDR3 sequence reads: CASSLPGQGNYNEQFF. The CDR3 DNA reads as TGTGCCAGCAGCTTGCCGGGACAGGGCAACTACAATGAGCAGTTCTTC.

The table lists this clonotype with many counts. The rearrangement joins TRBV5-8 to TRBJ2-3; D ambiguous. This CDR3 spans 13 amino acids. Germline CDR1 SGHTS, CDR2 YDEGEE. V dropped 4 bases and J dropped 1 base, with 7 bases sitting between them. The CDR3 sequence: CASSDTGTDTQYF. In DNA, the CDR3 is TGTGCCAGCAGCGATACGGGCACAGATACGCAGTATTTT.

This clonotype was found many times. This rearrangement joins TRBV29-1 to TRBJ2-7, with D possibly being TRBD1 (6 bases). In germline, CDR1 is SQVTM, CDR2 ANQGSEA. This CDR3 contains 12 residues. V was trimmed by 6 bases and J by 5 bases, leaving 14 bases between them. Here the CDR3 reads CSVQQGPHEQYF. Written as DNA, the CDR3 is TGCAGCGTCCAACAGGGTCCCCACGAGCAGTACTTC.

On this clonotype: A much more abundant neighbour one base away suggests this may be a read error. CDR3 protein: CASSDPSGKGTQYF. The CDR3 region has the DNA TGTGCCAGCAGTGACCCTAGCGGGAAGGGGACCCAGTACTTC. The J gene is TRBJ2-5, the V gene TRBV2; TRBD2 agrees at 9 bases. Trimming took 3 bases from V and 7 from J; bases not matched to a gene: 6. The CDR3 runs 14 residues. The germline gives CDR1 SNHLY, CDR2 FYNNEI.

At least ten counts were recorded for this clonotype. The gene calls are TRBV28 and TRBJ2-2; no definite D call. CDR3 length: 13 amino acids. CDR1 and CDR2 (germline): MDHEN, SYDVKM. The V gene lost 5 bases and the J gene lost 5 bases, with 9 bases spanning the gap. The CDR3 sequence: CASSPPWTGELFF. As DNA, the CDR3 is TGTGCCAGCAGTCCGCCGTGGACCGGGGAGCTGTTTTTT.

This clonotype showed up many times. This sequence joins TRBV12-3 or TRBV12-4 and TRBJ2-7, with TRBD2 identical over 7 bases. The V segment lost 6 bases and the J segment 3 bases; nucleotides outside the gene matches: 8. There are 14 residues in the CDR3. CDR3 in DNA: TGTGCCAGCAGCCTGCTAGCGGCCAACTACGAGCAGTACTTC. Amino acids: CASSLLAANYEQYF.

This clonotype was recorded a few times. The chain carries TRBV12-3 or TRBV12-4 and TRBJ1-5, with D possibly being TRBD1 (5 bases). The V end was cut by 6 bases, the J end by 7 bases, with 16 bases between. CDR3 length: 14 amino acids. CDR3: CASSPLGGRQPQHF. CDR3 nucleotide sequence: TGTGCCAGCAGCCCCCTGGGGGGGAGGCAGCCCCAGCATTTT.

A few counts support this clonotype. The chain combines TRBV27 with TRBJ1-2; 9 nucleotides align to TRBD1. Germline assignment: CDR1 MNHEY and CDR2 SMNVEV (reference sequence). The CDR3 contains 14 residues. J was trimmed by 5 bases and V by 2 bases; bases with no gene match: 3. DNA for the CDR3: TGTGCCAGCAGTTTACTGGGGACAGGGTATGGCTACACCTTC. It specifies CASSLLGTGYGYTF.

This clonotype was detected ten times or more. V gene TRBV20-1 combines with J gene TRBJ2-3; 12 nucleotides align to TRBD1. J was trimmed by 5 bases and V by 6 bases; bases with no gene match: 6. CDR1 DFQATT and CDR2 SNEGSKA come from the germline V gene (reference sequence). The CDR3 totals 14 residues. CDR3 bases: TGCAGTGCGTGGGACAGGGGGCTTTTAGATACGCAGTATTTT. This gives the protein CSAWDRGLLDTQYF.

The chain couples TRBV27 to TRBJ2-2; D call uncertain. V was cut by 3 bases and J by 3 bases, with 5 bases left in between. Germline assignment: CDR1 MNHEY and CDR2 SMNVEV (reference sequence). CDR3 length: 13 residues. CDR3 residues: CASSFFDTGELFF. CDR3 bases: TGTGCCAGCAGTTTTTTTGACACCGGGGAGCTGTTTTTT.

This sequence joins TRBV10-3 and TRBJ2-1; 9 bases align to TRBD1. Germline CDR1 is ENHRY and CDR2 is SYGVKD. The CDR3 is 12 residues long. The V segment lost 8 bases and the J segment 8 bases; nucleotides outside the gene matches: 4. For the CDR3, the DNA is TGTGCCATCGGGACAGGGCCGGATGAGCAGTTCTTC. Residues: CAIGTGPDEQFF.

This clonotype has more than one count but fewer than ten. The V call is TRBV29-1, the J call TRBJ1-1; D is uncertain. The CDR3 extends over 11 amino acids. CDR1 and CDR2 (germline): SQVTM, ANQGSEA. Trimming removed 2 bases at V and 2 bases at J, with 3 bases between. The CDR3 DNA follows: TGCAGCGTTGAACACAACACTGAAGCTTTCTTT. This encodes CSVEHNTEAFF.

This clonotype was counted many times. V is TRBV30 and J is TRBJ1-1; 7 bases map to TRBD1. Per germline, CDR1 GTSNPN and CDR2 SVGIG (reference sequence). Trimming removed 4 bases from V and 3 bases from J; junction bases left unmatched: 5. The CDR3 contains 13 residues. The CDR3 DNA sequence: TGTGCCTGGACCAGGGGGAAGGACACTGAAGCTTTCTTT. Its protein product is CAWTRGKDTEAFF. The full variable domain, in which reference TRBV30 and TRBJ1-1 provide the parts outside the CDR3, is SQTIHQWPATLVQPVGSPLSLECTVEGTSNPNLYWYRQAAGRGLQLLFYSVGIGQISSEVPQNLSASRPQDRQFILSSKKLLLSDSGFYLCAWTRGKDTEAFFGQGTRLTVV.

The J gene is TRBJ2-2, the V gene TRBV6-2 or TRBV6-3; D might be TRBD2 (5 bases). V dropped 2 bases and J dropped 6 bases, with 7 bases sitting between them. CDR1 MNHEY and CDR2 SVGEGT come from the germline V gene. This CDR3 has 13 amino acids. The CDR3 loop reads CASSYEGPGELFF. The DNA of the CDR3 is TGTGCCAGCAGTTACGAGGGCCCCGGGGAGCTGTTTTTT.

Worth noting for this clonotype: This clone may be a read error of a much larger clone one base away. The chain couples TRBV30 to TRBJ2-3; D may be TRBD1 (6 bases). V gave up 5 bases and J gave up 3 bases, with 9 bases separating them. This CDR3 is built from 12 residues. Per germline, CDR1 GTSNPN and CDR2 SVGIG (reference sequence). CDR3 nucleotides: TGTGCCTGGGGACAGAGAACAGATACGCAGTATTTT. Its protein is CAWGQRTDTQYF.

This chain links TRBV4-1 with TRBJ2-3; either TRBD1 or TRBD2 may supply D (5 bases each). V was pared by 0 bases and J by 5 bases, with 15 bases between. Germline values: CDR1 MGHRA, CDR2 YSYEKL. The CDR3 sequence is 16 residues long. CDR3 region: CASSQDPGPPLDTQYF. CDR3 sequence (DNA): TGCGCCAGCAGCCAAGATCCGGGACCCCCCTTAGATACGCAGTATTTT.

The chain employs TRBV28 and TRBJ2-6; TRBD1 aligns across 7 bases. Germline V gene lookup returns CDR1 MDHEN and CDR2 SYDVKM. Germline trimming cut 6 bases from V and 4 bases from J; bases unmatched to any gene: 15. The CDR3 has 18 residues. The CDR3 DNA is TGTGCCAGCAGGGGGGACAGCCCTCTGGTAAGGGGGGCCAACGTCCTGACTTTC. This encodes CASRGDSPLVRGANVLTF.

This clonotype showed up many times. This chain joins TRBV20-1 and TRBJ2-1; 10 bases match TRBD2. Germline loops: CDR1 DFQATT, CDR2 SNEGSKA (reference sequence). The length of the CDR3 is 16 residues. V dropped 2 bases and J dropped 4; count of bases not matched to a gene: 8. CDR3: CSARFSGTSEYNEQFF. CDR3 DNA sequence: TGCAGTGCTAGATTCTCCGGGACTAGCGAATACAATGAGCAGTTCTTC.

This sequence joins TRBV2 and TRBJ2-5, with D unresolved. The V end lost 5 bases, the J end lost 9 bases, and 13 bases lay between the germline ends. Germline assignment: CDR1 SNHLY and CDR2 FYNNEI. This CDR3 region has 12 residues. CDR3 sequence (DNA): TGTGCCAGCAGTCCTAGGGTCGAGGCCCAGTACTTC. Protein product: CASSPRVEAQYF.